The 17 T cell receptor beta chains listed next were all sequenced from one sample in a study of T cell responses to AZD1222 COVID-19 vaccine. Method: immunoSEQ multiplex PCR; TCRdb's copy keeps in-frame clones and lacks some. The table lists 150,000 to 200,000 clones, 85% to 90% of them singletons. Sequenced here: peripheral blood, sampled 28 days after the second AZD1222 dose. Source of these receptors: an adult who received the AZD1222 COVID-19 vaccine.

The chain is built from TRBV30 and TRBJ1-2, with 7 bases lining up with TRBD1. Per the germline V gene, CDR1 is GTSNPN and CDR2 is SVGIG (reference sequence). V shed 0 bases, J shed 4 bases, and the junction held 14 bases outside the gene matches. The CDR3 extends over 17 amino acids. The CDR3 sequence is CAWSVLGQPRGGYGYTF. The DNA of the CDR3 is TGTGCCTGGAGTGTATTGGGACAGCCGAGAGGGGGCTATGGCTACACCTTC.

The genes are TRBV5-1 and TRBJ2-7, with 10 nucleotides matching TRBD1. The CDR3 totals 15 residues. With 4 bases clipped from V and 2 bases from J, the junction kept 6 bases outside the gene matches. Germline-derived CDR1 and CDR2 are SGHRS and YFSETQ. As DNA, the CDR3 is TGCGCCAGCAGCGCGCGACAGGGGGCTCCCTACGAGCAGTACTTC. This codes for CASSARQGAPYEQYF. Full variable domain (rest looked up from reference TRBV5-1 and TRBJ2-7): KAGVTQTPRYLIKTRGQQVTLSCSPISGHRSVSWYQQTPGQGLQFLFEYFSETQRNKGNFPGRFSGRQFSNSRSEMNVSTLELGDSALYLCASSARQGAPYEQYFGPGTRLTVT.

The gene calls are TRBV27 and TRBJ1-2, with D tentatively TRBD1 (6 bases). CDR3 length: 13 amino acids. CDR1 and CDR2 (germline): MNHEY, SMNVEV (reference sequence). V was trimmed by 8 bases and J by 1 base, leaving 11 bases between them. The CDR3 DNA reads TGTGCCAGCGGGGGGCCCTATAACTATGGCTACACCTTC. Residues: CASGGPYNYGYTF.

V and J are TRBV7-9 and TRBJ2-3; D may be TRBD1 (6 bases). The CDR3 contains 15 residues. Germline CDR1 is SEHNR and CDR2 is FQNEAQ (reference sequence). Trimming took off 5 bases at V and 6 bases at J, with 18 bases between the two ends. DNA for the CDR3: TGTGCCAGCAGCCATCGACAGGCTCCCGCGGATACGCAGTATTTT. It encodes CASSHRQAPADTQYF.

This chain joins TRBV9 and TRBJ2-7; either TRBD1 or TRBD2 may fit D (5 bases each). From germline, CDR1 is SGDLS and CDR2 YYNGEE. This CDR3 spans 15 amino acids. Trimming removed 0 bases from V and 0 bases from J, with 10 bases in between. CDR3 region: CASSVGDGSSYEQYF. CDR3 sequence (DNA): TGTGCCAGCAGCGTAGGGGACGGTTCCTCCTACGAGCAGTACTTC.

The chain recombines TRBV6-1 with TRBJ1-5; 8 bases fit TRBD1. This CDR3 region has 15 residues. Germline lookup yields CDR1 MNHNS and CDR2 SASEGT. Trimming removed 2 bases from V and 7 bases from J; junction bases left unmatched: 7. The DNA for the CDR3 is TGTGCCAGCAGTGAAAACAGGGGGTCCGGGCAGCCCCAGCATTTT. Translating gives CASSENRGSGQPQHF.

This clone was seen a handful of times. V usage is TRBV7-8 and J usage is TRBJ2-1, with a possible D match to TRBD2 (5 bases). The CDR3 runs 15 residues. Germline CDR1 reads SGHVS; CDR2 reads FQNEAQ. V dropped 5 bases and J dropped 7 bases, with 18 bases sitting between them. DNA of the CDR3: TGTGCCAGCAGCCCGACGCGCGGGCCGGGGAATGAGCAGTTCTTC. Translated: CASSPTRGPGNEQFF.

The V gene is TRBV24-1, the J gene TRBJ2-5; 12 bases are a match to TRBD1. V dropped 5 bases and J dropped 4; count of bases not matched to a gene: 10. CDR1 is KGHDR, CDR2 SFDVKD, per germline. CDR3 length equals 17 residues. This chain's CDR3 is CATSAITGTGGRETQYF. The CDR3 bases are TGTGCCACCAGTGCCATCACCGGGACAGGGGGCAGAGAGACCCAGTACTTC.

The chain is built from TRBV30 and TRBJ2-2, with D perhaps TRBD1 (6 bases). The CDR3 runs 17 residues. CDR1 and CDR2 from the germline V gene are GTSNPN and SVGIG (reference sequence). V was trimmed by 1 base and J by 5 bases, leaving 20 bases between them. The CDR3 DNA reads TGTGCCTGGAGTGCCTTAACAGGGCGGAGAGGTACCGGGGAGCTGTTTTTT. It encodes CAWSALTGRRGTGELFF. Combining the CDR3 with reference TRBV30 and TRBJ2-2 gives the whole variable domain SQTIHQWPATLVQPVGSPLSLECTVEGTSNPNLYWYRQAAGRGLQLLFYSVGIGQISSEVPQNLSASRPQDRQFILSSKKLLLSDSGFYLCAWSALTGRRGTGELFFGEGSRLTVL.

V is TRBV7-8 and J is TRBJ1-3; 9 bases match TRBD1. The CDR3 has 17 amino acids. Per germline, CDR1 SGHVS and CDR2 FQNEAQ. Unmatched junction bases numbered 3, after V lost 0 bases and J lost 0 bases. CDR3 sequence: CASSLAGTGSSGNTIYF. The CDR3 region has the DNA TGTGCCAGCAGCTTAGCCGGGACAGGGTCCTCTGGAAACACCATATATTTT.

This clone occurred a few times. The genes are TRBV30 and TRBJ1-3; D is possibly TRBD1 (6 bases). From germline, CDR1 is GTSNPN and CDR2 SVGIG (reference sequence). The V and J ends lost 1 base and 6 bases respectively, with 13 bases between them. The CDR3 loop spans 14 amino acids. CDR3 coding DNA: TGTGCCTGGAGTGGGGGGGCCCTTCTAAACACCATATATTTT. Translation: CAWSGGALLNTIYF.

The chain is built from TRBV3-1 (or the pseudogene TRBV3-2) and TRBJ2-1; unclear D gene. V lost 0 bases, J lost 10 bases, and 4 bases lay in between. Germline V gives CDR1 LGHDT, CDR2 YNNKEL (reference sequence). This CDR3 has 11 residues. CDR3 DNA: TGTGCCAGCAGCCAAGAGCGGGAGCAGTTCTTC. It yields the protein CASSQEREQFF.

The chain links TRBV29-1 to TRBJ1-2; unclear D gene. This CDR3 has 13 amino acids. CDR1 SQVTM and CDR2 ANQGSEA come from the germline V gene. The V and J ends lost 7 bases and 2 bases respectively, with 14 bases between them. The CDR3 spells CSAVEDLNYGYTF. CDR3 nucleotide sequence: TGCAGCGCTGTCGAAGACCTAAACTATGGCTACACCTTC. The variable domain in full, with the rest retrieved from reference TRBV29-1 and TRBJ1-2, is SAVISQKPSRDICQRGTSLTIQCQVDSQVTMMFWYRQQPGQSLTLIATANQGSEATYESGFVIDKFPISRPNLTFSTLTVSNMSPEDSSIYLCSAVEDLNYGYTFGSGTRLTVV.

This CDR3 is CASSRGNSGGPEQFF. In nucleotides, the CDR3 is TGTGCCAGCAGCCGGGGAAATAGCGGGGGGCCTGAGCAGTTCTTC. The genes are TRBV7-2 and TRBJ2-1, with 10 nucleotides matching TRBD2. Germline V gene sequence: CDR1 SGHTA, CDR2 FQGNSA. The V and J ends lost 5 bases and 9 bases, in that order; junction bases with no gene match: 10. This CDR3 comprises 15 residues.

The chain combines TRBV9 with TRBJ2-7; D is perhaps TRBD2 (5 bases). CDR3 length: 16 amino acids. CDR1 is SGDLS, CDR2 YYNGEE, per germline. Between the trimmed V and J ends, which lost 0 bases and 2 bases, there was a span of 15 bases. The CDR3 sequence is CASSVVRVRAAYEQYF. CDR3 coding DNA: TGTGCCAGCAGCGTAGTGCGGGTGCGGGCAGCCTACGAGCAGTACTTC.

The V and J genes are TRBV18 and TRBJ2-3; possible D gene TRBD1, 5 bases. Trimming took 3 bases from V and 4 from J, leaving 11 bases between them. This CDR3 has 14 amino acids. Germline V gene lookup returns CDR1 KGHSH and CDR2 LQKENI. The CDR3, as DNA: TGTGCCAGCTCACCCCGTGGGGCCGCAGATACGCAGTATTTT. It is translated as CASSPRGAADTQYF.

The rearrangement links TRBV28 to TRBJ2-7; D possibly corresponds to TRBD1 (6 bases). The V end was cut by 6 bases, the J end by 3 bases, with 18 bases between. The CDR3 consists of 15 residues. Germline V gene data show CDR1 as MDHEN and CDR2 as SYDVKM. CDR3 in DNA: TGTGCCAGCAGGTATCCACAGGGTCTGGGCTACGAGCAGTACTTC. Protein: CASRYPQGLGYEQYF.